Presented here are 23 T cell receptor beta chains from one specimen sequenced in a study of T cell responses to AZD1222 COVID-19 vaccine. Assay: immunoSEQ multiplex PCR; the TCRdb copy retains only in-frame clones and omits some. This sample carries about 110,000 clones, roughly 80% of them seen once, and the ten largest clones take 4% to 6%. Specimen: peripheral blood, collected on day 0 of AZD1222 vaccination. These receptors originate from an adult in good health.

V gene TRBV7-9 combines with J gene TRBJ2-5, with D perhaps TRBD1 (6 bases). The CDR3 extends over 16 amino acids. CDR1 SEHNR and CDR2 FQNEAQ come from the germline V gene (reference sequence). Trimming removed 6 bases from V and 3 bases from J, with 20 bases in between. The CDR3 reads CASRGRSTGRKETQYF. The CDR3 DNA sequence: TGTGCCAGCAGGGGACGATCTACAGGGCGAAAAGAGACCCAGTACTTC.

This clone was seen a few times. The chain links TRBV5-1 to TRBJ2-7; D call uncertain. The CDR3 contains 14 residues. Trimming pared 4 bases from V and 0 bases from J, leaving 11 bases between. Germline CDR1 is SGHRS and CDR2 is YFSETQ. The CDR3 loop is CASSPEGSSYEQYF. DNA for the CDR3: TGCGCCAGCAGCCCCGAAGGTTCCTCCTACGAGCAGTACTTC.

The CDR3 spells CASSPRSSSGNTIYF. For the CDR3, the DNA is TGTGCCAGCAGCCCCAGATCGAGCTCTGGAAACACCATATATTTT. The V gene is TRBV7-2, the J gene TRBJ1-3; D not certain. Trimming left V 5 bases short and J 0 bases short, with 11 bases between. Germline loops: CDR1 SGHTA, CDR2 FQGNSA. The CDR3 length is 15 residues.

V is TRBV13 and J is TRBJ2-5, with D possibly TRBD1 on 6 matching bases. CDR1 is PRHDT, CDR2 FYEKMQ, per germline (reference sequence). The CDR3 consists of 13 residues. Deletions cut 2 bases from V and 5 bases from J, with 9 bases between. CDR3 loop: CASSLRTVETQYF. CDR3 in DNA: TGTGCCAGCAGCTTACGGACAGTGGAGACCCAGTACTTC. The full variable domain, its missing parts supplied by reference TRBV13 and TRBJ2-5, is AAGVIQSPRHLIKEKRETATLKCYPIPRHDTVYWYQQGPGQDPQFLISFYEKMQSDKGSIPDRFSAQQFSDYHSELNMSSLELGDSALYFCASSLRTVETQYFGPGTRLLVL.

This chain joins TRBV6-2 or TRBV6-3 and TRBJ2-7, with D unresolved. Germline-derived CDR1 and CDR2 are MNHEY and SVGEGT. The V gene lost 4 bases and the J gene lost 4 bases, with 14 bases spanning the gap. The CDR3 spans 14 residues. Here the CDR3 DNA reads TGTGCCAGCAGTTCCGGCGGCCGGGTATACGAGCAGTACTTC. It codes for CASSSGGRVYEQYF.

V usage is TRBV7-2 and J usage is TRBJ2-3; 11 bases map to TRBD2. The CDR3 length is 15 residues. Germline trimming cut 2 bases from V and 7 bases from J; bases unmatched to any gene: 5. CDR1 SGHTA and CDR2 FQGNSA come from the germline V gene. The CDR3 DNA follows: TGTGCCAGCAGCTTAAATGGACTAGCGGGTTATACGCAGTATTTT. It codes for CASSLNGLAGYTQYF. The whole variable domain, remainder taken from reference TRBV7-2 and TRBJ2-3, is GAGVSQSPSNKVTEKGKDVELRCDPISGHTALYWYRQSLGQGLEFLIYFQGNSAPDKSGLPSDRFSAERTGGSVSTLTIQRTQQEDSAVYLCASSLNGLAGYTQYFGPGTRLTVL.

CDR3 sequence (DNA): TGTGCCAGCACCCCTAGCGGGGGACAGGGTCGTACGCAGTATTTT. It translates to CASTPSGGQGRTQYF. V and J are TRBV7-9 and TRBJ2-3; D possibly corresponds to TRBD2 (10 bases). This CDR3 region has 15 residues. CDR1 is SEHNR, CDR2 FQNEAQ, per germline (reference sequence). Trimming took 7 bases from V and 8 from J, leaving 22 bases between them.

The chain joins TRBV2 to TRBJ2-3, with 15 bases fitting TRBD2. Germline V gene lookup returns CDR1 SNHLY and CDR2 FYNNEI. The CDR3 is made up of 17 amino acids. V lost 6 bases to trimming and J lost 3 bases; unmatched junction nucleotides: 7. CDR3 loop: CASSIRTSGGATDTQYF. The CDR3 DNA reads TGTGCCAGCAGCATACGGACTAGCGGGGGGGCAACAGATACGCAGTATTTT.

The rearrangement links TRBV9 to TRBJ2-3, with D possibly being TRBD1 (6 bases). The ends were cut back, 2 bases at V and 4 bases at J, with 14 bases in the middle. The CDR3 spans 15 residues. Germline-derived CDR1 and CDR2 are SGDLS and YYNGEE. The chain's CDR3 is CASSVYNGGADTQYF. CDR3 sequence (DNA): TGTGCCAGCAGCGTCTACAATGGGGGCGCAGATACGCAGTATTTT.

The chain joins TRBV4-2 to TRBJ2-1; the match to TRBD2 covers 12 bases. The length of the CDR3 is 16 residues. Germline CDR1 is LGHNA and CDR2 is YNFKEQ. V lost 4 bases to trimming and J lost 3 bases; unmatched junction nucleotides: 4. CDR3 DNA sequence: TGTGCCAGCAGCCCCCTAGCGGGGGGGGGCTACAATGAGCAGTTCTTC. Translated: CASSPLAGGGYNEQFF.

This chain uses TRBV6-5 with TRBJ1-3; maybe TRBD1 (5 bases). Trimming shortened V by 0 bases and J by 4 bases, and 7 bases separated the two germline ends. The CDR3 totals 14 residues. Germline V gene sequence: CDR1 MNHEY, CDR2 SVGAGI. CDR3 sequence (DNA): TGTGCCAGCAGTTACTCGGGGGGGGGAAACACCATATATTTT. Translating it yields CASSYSGGGNTIYF.

This clone came up once. One junction end does not reproduce the germline sequence, and a read error may be involved. The CDR3 protein is CASTLRVNTGELFF. Written as DNA, the CDR3 is TGTGCCAGCACCTTAAGGGTGAACACCGGGGAGCTGTTTTTT. V is TRBV7-8 and J is TRBJ2-2; D is unresolved. CDR1 and CDR2 (germline): SGHVS, FQNEAQ. There are 14 residues in the CDR3.

The chain links TRBV4-2 to TRBJ1-1, with D unresolved. Per germline, CDR1 LGHNA and CDR2 YNFKEQ. Trimming removed 1 base from V and 3 bases from J, with 9 bases in between. The CDR3 is 14 amino acids. CDR3 coding DNA: TGTGCCAGCAGCCAAGGAACAGTTGACACTGAAGCTTTCTTT. Its protein product is CASSQGTVDTEAFF.

V usage is TRBV6-2 or TRBV6-3 and J usage is TRBJ1-2; the D is unclear. Looked up from germline, CDR1 is MNHEY and CDR2 is SVGEGT. The CDR3 sequence is 15 residues long. With 2 bases removed from V and 4 bases from J, the gap between germline ends came to 14 bases. The CDR3 reads CASSYQLSSLYGYTF. In DNA, the CDR3 is TGTGCCAGCAGTTACCAATTAAGTAGCCTCTATGGCTACACCTTC.

This clone was detected only a few times. The V call is TRBV19, the J call TRBJ1-2; D is uncertain. Per germline, CDR1 LNHDA and CDR2 SQIVND (reference sequence). V lost 2 bases, J lost 2 bases, and 9 bases lay in between. The CDR3 contains 14 residues. CDR3 sequence: CASSIPAENYGYTF. CDR3 bases: TGTGCCAGTAGTATACCGGCAGAGAACTATGGCTACACCTTC.

The chain couples TRBV7-8 to TRBJ1-1, with a weak D call TRBD1 (5 bases). The germline V gene encodes CDR1 SGHVS and CDR2 FQNEAQ. The V gene lost 1 base and the J gene lost 0 bases, with 6 bases spanning the gap. The CDR3 runs to 14 residues. The CDR3 sequence is CASSLGGLNTEAFF. CDR3 nucleotides: TGTGCCAGCAGCTTAGGGGGACTGAACACTGAAGCTTTCTTT. Drawing the rest from reference TRBV7-8 and TRBJ1-1, the complete variable domain is GAGVSQSPRYKVAKRGQDVALRCDPISGHVSLFWYQQALGQGPEFLTYFQNEAQLDKSGLPSDRFFAERPEGSVSTLKIQRTQQEDSAVYLCASSLGGLNTEAFFGQGTRLTVV.

The chain couples TRBV6-5 to TRBJ1-1; TRBD1 matches at 8 bases. Unmatched junction bases numbered 15, after V lost 11 bases and J lost 4 bases. Per germline, CDR1 MNHEY and CDR2 SVGAGI. The CDR3 sequence is 15 residues long. The chain's CDR3 is CASGTGQAGSTEAFF. DNA for the CDR3: TGTGCCTCGGGAACGGGACAGGCGGGAAGCACTGAAGCTTTCTTT.

The V call is TRBV5-4, the J call TRBJ2-3; 8 bases are a match to TRBD1. This CDR3 has 16 amino acids. V shed 3 bases, J shed 0 bases, and the junction held 6 bases outside the gene matches. The V gene's germline CDR1 is SGHNT and CDR2 YYREEE (reference sequence). DNA for the CDR3: TGTGCCAGCAGCTCTAGAGACAGGGGCAGCACAGATACGCAGTATTTT. It is translated as CASSSRDRGSTDTQYF.

In this sample, this clone turned up a few times. V and J are TRBV5-1 and TRBJ2-7; possibly TRBD2 for D (5 bases). V was cut by 4 bases and J by 4 bases, with 15 bases left in between. Per germline, CDR1 SGHRS and CDR2 YFSETQ. The CDR3 consists of 14 residues. The CDR3, as DNA: TGCGCCAGCAGCCCATCGAGTAGCGCGTACGAGCAGTACTTC. Residues: CASSPSSSAYEQYF.

This chain uses TRBV7-2 with TRBJ2-1; TRBD1 matches at 9 bases. Germline V gene lookup returns CDR1 SGHTA and CDR2 FQGNSA. This CDR3 spans 18 amino acids. J gave up 9 bases and V 0 bases, and 15 bases lay outside the gene matches. DNA of the CDR3: TGTGCCAGCAGCTTAGCCCACCAGGGACAGGGAGGATATAGTGAGCAGTTCTTC. Amino acid sequence: CASSLAHQGQGGYSEQFF.

J is TRBJ1-5 and V is TRBV6-5; 9 positions agree with TRBD1. With 6 bases clipped from V and 7 bases from J, the junction kept 7 bases outside the gene matches. The CDR3 contains 14 residues. CDR1 and CDR2 (germline): MNHEY, SVGAGI. DNA of the CDR3: TGTGCCAGCAGGACCGGGACAGGGATACAGCCCCAGCATTTT. It encodes CASRTGTGIQPQHF.

This clone has more than one count but fewer than ten. This chain joins TRBV19 and TRBJ1-2; 9 bases fit TRBD1. This CDR3 contains 14 residues. Germline V lookup: CDR1 LNHDA, CDR2 SQIVND (reference sequence). J was trimmed by 7 bases and V by 7 bases; bases with no gene match: 10. The chain's CDR3 is CASTQGQGTGGYTF. Here the CDR3 DNA reads TGTGCCAGTACACAGGGACAGGGCACCGGTGGCTACACCTTC.

The CDR3 protein is CASSFSGRGEQYF. The CDR3 DNA sequence: TGTGCCAGCAGCTTTAGCGGGAGAGGCGAGCAGTACTTC. The rearrangement joins TRBV6-2 or TRBV6-3 to TRBJ2-7, with 9 nucleotides matching TRBD2. CDR3 length: 13 amino acids. Germline V lookup: CDR1 MNHEY, CDR2 SVGEGT. The J segment lost 6 bases and the V segment lost 6 bases, leaving 6 bases of the junction unmatched.